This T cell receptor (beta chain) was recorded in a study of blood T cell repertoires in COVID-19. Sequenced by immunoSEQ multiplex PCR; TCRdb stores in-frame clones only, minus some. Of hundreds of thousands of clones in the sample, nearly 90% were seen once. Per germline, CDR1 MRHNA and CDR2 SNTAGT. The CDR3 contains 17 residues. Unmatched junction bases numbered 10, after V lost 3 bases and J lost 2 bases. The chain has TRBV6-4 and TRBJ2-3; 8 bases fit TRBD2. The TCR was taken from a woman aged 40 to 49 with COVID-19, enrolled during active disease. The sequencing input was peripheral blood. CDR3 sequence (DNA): TGTGCCAGCAGTGATTCTCAGACTAGCGCTAACACAGATACGCAGTATTTT. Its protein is CASSDSQTSANTDTQYF.